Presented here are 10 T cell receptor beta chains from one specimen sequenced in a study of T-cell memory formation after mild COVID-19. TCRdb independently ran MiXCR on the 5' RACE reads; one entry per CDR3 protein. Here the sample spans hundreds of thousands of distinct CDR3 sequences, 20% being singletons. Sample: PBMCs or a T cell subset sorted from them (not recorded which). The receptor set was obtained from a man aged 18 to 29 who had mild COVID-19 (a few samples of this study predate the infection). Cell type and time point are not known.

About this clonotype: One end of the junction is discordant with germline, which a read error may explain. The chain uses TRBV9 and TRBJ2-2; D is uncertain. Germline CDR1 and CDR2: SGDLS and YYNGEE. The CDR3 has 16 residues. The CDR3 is CASSGTLWASTVELFF. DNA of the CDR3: TGTGCCAGCAGCGGTACGCTTTGGGCAAGCACCGTGGAGCTGTTTTTT.

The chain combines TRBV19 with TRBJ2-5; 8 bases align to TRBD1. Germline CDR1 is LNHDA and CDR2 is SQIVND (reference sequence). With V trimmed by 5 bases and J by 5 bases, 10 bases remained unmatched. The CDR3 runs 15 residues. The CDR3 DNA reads TGTGCCAGTAGTCCTCGGACAGGGCACTTGGAGACCCAGTACTTC. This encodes CASSPRTGHLETQYF. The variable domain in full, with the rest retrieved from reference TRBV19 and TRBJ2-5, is DGGITQSPKYLFRKEGQNVTLSCEQNLNHDAMYWYRQDPGQGLRLIYYSQIVNDFQKGDIAEGYSVSREKKESFPLTVTSAQKNPTAFYLCASSPRTGHLETQYFGPGTRLLVL.

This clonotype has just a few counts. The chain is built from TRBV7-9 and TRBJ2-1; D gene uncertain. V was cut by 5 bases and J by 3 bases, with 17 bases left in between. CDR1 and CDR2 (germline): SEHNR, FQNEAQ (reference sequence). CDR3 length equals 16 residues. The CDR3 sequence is CASSRRTGRDYNEQFF. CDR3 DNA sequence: TGTGCCAGCAGCCGCCGAACCGGGCGAGACTACAATGAGCAGTTCTTC. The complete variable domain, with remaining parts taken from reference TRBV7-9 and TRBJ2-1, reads DTGVSQNPRHKITKRGQNVTFRCDPISEHNRLYWYRQTLGQGPEFLTYFQNEAQLEKSRLLSDRFSAERPKGSFSTLEIQRTEQGDSAMYLCASSRRTGRDYNEQFFGPGTRLTVL.

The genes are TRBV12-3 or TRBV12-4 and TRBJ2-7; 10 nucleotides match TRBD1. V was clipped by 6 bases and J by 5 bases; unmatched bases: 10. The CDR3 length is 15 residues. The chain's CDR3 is CASSYRTGGGDEQYF. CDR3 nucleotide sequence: TGTGCCAGCAGCTACAGGACAGGGGGAGGGGACGAGCAGTACTTC.

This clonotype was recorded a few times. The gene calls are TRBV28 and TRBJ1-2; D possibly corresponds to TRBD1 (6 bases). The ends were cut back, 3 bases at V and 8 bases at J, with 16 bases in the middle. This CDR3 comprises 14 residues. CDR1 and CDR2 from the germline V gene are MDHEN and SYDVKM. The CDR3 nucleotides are TGTGCCAGCAGTTTCCCTCCGGCAGGGGTAGGCTACACCTTC. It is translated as CASSFPPAGVGYTF.

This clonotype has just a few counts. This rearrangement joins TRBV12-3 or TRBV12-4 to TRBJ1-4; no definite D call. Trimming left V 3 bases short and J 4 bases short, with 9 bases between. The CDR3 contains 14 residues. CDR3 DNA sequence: TGTGCCAGCAGTTTCGGAGCGAGTAATGAAAAACTGTTTTTT. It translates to CASSFGASNEKLFF.

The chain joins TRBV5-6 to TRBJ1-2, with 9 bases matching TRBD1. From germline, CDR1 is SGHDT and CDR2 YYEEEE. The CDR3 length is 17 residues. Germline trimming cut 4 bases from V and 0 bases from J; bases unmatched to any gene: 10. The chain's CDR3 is CASSHEDRGRANYGYTF. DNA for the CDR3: TGTGCCAGCAGCCACGAGGACAGGGGTCGGGCTAACTATGGCTACACCTTC.

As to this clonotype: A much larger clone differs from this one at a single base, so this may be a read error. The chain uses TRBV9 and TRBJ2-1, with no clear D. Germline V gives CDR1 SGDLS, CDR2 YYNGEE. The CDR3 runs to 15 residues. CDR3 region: CASRVDSWPYNEQFF. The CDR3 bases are TGTGCCAGCAGAGTAGACTCGTGGCCTTACAATGAGCAGTTCTTC.

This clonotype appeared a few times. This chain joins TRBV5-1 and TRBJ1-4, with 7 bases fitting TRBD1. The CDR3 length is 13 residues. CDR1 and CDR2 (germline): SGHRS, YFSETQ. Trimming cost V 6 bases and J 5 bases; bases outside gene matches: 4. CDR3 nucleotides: TGCGCCAGCAATCAGGGGGAAAATGAAAAACTGTTTTTT. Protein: CASNQGENEKLFF.

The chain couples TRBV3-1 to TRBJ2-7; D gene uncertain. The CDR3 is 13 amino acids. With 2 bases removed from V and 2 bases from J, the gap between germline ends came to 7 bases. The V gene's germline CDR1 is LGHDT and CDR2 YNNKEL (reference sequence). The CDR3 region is CASSQNIPYEQYF. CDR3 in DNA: TGTGCCAGCAGCCAAAATATACCCTACGAGCAGTACTTC.